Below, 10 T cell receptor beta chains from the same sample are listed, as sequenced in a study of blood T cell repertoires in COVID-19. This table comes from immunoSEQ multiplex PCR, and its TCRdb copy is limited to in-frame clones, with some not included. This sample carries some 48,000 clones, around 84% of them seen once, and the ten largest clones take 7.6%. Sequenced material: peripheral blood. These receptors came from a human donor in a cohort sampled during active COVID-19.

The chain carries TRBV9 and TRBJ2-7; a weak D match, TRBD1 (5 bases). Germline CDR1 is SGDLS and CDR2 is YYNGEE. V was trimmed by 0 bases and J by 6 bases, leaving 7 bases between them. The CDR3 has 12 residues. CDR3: CASSVERGEQYF. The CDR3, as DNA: TGTGCCAGCAGCGTAGAAAGGGGCGAGCAGTACTTC.

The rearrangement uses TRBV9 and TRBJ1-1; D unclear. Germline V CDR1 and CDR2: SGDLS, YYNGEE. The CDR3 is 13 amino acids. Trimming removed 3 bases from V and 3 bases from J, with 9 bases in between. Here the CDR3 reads CASSASSDTEAFF. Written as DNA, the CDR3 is TGTGCCAGCAGCGCTAGTTCGGACACTGAAGCTTTCTTT.

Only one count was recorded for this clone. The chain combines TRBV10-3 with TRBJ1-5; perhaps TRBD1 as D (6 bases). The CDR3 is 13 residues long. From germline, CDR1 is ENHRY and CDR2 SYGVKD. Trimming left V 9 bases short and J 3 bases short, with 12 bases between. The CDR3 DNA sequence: TGTGCCATGCACAGGGACCTCAATCAGCCCCAGCATTTT. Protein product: CAMHRDLNQPQHF.

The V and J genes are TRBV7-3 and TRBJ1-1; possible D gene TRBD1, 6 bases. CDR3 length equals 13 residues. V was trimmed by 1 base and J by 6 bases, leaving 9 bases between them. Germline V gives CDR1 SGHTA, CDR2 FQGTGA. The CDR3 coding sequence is TGTGCCAGCAGCTTAAGGGCAGGGGCTGAAGCTTTCTTT. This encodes CASSLRAGAEAFF.

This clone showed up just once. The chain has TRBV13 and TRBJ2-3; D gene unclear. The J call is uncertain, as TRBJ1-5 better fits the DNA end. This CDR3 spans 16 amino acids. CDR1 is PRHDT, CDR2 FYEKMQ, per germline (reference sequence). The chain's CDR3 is CASSPRLAGSTDTQHF. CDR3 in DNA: TGTGCCAGCAGCCCCCGGCTAGCGGGATCCACAGATACGCAGCATTTT.

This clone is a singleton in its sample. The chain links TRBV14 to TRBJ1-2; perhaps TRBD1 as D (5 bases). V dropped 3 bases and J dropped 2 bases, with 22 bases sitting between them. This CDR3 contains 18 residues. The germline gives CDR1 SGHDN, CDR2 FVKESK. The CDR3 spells CASSHTAGTSTKNYGYTF. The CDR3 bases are TGTGCCAGCAGCCACACGGCCGGGACTTCTACCAAAAACTATGGCTACACCTTC.

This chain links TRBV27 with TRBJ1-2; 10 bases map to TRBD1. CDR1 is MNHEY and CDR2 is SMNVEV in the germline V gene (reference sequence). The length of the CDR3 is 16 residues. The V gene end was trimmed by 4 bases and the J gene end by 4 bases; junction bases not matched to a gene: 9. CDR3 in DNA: TGTGCCAGCAGTTCTTACTACGGACAGGGGGGCTATGGCTACACCTTC. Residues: CASSSYYGQGGYGYTF.

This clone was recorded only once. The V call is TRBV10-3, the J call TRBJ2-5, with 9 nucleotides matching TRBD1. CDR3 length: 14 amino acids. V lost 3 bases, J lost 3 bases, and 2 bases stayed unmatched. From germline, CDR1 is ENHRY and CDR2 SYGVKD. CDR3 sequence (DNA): TGTGCCATCAGTGAAGGGACAGGGAAAGAGACCCAGTACTTC. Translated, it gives CAISEGTGKETQYF.

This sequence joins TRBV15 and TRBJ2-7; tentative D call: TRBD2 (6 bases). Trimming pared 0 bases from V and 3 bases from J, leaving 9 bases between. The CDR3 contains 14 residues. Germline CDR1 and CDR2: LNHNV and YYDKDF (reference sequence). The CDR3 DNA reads TGTGCCACCAGCAGAGATAGACTAGTCTACGAGCAGTACTTC. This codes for CATSRDRLVYEQYF.

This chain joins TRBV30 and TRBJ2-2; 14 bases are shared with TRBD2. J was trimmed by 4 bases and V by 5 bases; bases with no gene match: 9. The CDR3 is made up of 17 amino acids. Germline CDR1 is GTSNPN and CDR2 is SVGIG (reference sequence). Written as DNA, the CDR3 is TGTGCCTGGGGCGGGACTAGCGGGAGTTTAGTCACCGGGGAGCTGTTTTTT. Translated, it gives CAWGGTSGSLVTGELFF.